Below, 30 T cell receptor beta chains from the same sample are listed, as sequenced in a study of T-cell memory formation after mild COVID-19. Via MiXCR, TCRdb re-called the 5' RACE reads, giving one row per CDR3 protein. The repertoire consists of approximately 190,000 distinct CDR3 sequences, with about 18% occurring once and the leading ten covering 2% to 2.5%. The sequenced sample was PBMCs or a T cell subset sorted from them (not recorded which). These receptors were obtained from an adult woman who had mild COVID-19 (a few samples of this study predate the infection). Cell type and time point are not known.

CDR3 in amino acids: CASSGQGARQPQHF. The CDR3 DNA reads as TGTGCCAGCAGTGGACAGGGGGCGCGTCAGCCCCAGCATTTT. This chain links TRBV2 with TRBJ1-5; 10 bases align to TRBD1. The length of the CDR3 is 14 residues. CDR1 and CDR2 from the germline V gene are SNHLY and FYNNEI. With 4 bases clipped from V and 6 bases from J, the junction kept 3 bases outside the gene matches.

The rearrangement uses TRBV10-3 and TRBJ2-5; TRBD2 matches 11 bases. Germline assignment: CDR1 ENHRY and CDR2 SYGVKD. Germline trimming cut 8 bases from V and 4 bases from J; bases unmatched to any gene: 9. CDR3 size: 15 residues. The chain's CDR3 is CAIGGSSGRIETQYF. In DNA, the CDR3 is TGTGCCATCGGGGGATCTAGCGGGAGGATAGAGACCCAGTACTTC.

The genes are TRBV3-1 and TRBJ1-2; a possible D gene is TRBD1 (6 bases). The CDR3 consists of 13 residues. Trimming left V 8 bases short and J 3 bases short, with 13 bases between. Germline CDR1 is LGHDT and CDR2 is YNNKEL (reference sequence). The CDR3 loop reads CASVGTGHYGYTF. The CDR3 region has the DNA TGTGCCAGCGTAGGAACAGGGCACTATGGCTACACCTTC.

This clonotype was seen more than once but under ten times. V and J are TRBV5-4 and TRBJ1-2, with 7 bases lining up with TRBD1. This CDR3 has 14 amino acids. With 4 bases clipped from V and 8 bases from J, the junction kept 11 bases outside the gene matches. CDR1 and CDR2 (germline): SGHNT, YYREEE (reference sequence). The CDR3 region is CASSPDRVRRGYTF. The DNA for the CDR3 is TGTGCCAGCAGCCCCGACAGGGTACGGAGGGGCTACACCTTC.

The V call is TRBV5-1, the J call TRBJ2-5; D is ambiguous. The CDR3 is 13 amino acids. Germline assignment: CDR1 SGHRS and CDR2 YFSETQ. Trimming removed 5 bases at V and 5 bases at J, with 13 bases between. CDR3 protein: CASRDPRRETQYF. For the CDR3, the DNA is TGCGCCAGCAGGGACCCCCGGCGGGAGACCCAGTACTTC.

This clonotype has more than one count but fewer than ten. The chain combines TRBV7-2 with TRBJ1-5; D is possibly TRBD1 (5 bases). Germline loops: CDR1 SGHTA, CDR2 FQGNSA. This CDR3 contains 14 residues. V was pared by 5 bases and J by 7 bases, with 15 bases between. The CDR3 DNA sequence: TGTGCCAGCAGCACCGGGGGTGGGGGACAGCCCCAGCATTTT. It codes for CASSTGGGGQPQHF.

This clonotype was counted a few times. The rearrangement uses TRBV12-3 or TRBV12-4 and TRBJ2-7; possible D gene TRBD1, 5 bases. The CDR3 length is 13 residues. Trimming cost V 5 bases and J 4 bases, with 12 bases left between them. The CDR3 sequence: CASSRQPRYEQYF. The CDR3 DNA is TGTGCCAGCAGTCGACAGCCCCGGTACGAGCAGTACTTC.

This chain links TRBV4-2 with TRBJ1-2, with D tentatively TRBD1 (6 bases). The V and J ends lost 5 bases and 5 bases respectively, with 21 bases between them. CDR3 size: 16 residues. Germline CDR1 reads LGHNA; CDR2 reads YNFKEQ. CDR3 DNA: TGTGCCAGCAGCGGAGGGGTTAGGGGGGCTACGTATGGCTACACCTTC. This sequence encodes CASSGGVRGATYGYTF.

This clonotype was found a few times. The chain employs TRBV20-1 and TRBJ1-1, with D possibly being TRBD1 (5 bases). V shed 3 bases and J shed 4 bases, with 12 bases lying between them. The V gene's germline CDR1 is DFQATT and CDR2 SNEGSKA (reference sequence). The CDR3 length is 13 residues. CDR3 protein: CSARDTARTEAFF. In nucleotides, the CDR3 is TGCAGTGCTAGGGACACAGCCCGCACTGAAGCTTTCTTT.

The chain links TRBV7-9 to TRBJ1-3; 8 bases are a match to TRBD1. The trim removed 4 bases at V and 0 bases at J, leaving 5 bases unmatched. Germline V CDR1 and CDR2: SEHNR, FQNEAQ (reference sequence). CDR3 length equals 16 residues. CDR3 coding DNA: TGTGCCAGCAGCTCACAGGGGGTCGGCTCTGGAAACACCATATATTTT. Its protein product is CASSSQGVGSGNTIYF.

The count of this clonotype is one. The CDR3 coding sequence is TGTGCCAGCAGTGAGCTCAATGAGCAGTTCTTC. Amino acids: CASSELNEQFF. The rearrangement links TRBV2 to TRBJ2-1; no definite D call. CDR3 length equals 11 residues. Trimming left V 3 bases short and J 6 bases short, with 3 bases between. Germline CDR1 SNHLY, CDR2 FYNNEI.

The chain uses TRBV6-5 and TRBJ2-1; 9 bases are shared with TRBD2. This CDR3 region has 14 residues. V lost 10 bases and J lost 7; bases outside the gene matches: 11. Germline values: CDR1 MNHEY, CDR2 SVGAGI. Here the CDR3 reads CATLGLARNNEQFF. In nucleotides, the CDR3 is TGTGCCACCCTAGGACTAGCGAGGAATAATGAGCAGTTCTTC.

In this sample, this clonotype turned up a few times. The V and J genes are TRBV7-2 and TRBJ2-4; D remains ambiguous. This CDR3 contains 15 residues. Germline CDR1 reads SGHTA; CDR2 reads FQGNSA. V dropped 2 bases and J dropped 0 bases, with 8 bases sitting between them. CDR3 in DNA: TGTGCCAGCAGCTTAAATCTCATAGCCAAAAACATTCAGTACTTC. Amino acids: CASSLNLIAKNIQYF.

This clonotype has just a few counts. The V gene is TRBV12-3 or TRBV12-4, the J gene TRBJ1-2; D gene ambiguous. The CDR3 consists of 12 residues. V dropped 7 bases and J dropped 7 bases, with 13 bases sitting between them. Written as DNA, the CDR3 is TGTGCCAGCACCCTGGAGGGTTCTGGCTACACCTTC. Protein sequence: CASTLEGSGYTF.

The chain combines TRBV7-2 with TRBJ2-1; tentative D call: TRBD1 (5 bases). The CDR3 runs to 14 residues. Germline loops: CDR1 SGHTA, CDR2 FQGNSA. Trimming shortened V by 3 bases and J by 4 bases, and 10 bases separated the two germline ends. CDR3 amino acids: CASSLSGRYNEQFF. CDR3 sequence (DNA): TGTGCCAGCAGCTTGTCAGGGCGTTACAATGAGCAGTTCTTC. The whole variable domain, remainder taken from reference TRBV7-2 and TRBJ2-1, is GAGVSQSPSNKVTEKGKDVELRCDPISGHTALYWYRQSLGQGLEFLIYFQGNSAPDKSGLPSDRFSAERTGGSVSTLTIQRTQQEDSAVYLCASSLSGRYNEQFFGPGTRLTVL.

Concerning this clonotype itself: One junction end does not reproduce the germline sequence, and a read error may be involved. The CDR3 coding sequence is TGCAGCGCCCAAGTGACTAGCGGGATTCTCTTGTTC. Its translation is CSAQVTSGILLF. The chain employs TRBV29-1 and TRBJ2-7, with 11 bases fitting TRBD2. Germline V lookup: CDR1 SQVTM, CDR2 ANQGSEA. This CDR3 contains 12 residues.

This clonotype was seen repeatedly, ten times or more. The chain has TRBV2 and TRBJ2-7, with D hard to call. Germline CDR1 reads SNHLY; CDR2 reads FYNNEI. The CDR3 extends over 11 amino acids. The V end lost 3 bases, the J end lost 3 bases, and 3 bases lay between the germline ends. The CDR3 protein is CASSEGYEQYF. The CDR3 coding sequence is TGTGCCAGCAGTGAGGGCTACGAGCAGTACTTC.

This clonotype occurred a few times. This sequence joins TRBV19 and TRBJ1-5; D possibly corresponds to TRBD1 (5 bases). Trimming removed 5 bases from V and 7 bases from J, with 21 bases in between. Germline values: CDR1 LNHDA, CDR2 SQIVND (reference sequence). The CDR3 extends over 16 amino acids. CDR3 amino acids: CASSPREGQGEQPQHF. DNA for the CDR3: TGTGCCAGTAGTCCAAGGGAAGGGCAGGGTGAGCAGCCCCAGCATTTT.

CDR3 nucleotides: TGTGCCAGCAGAAAGGCGGGGGCAGCTAACTATGGCTACACCTTC. As protein: CASRKAGAANYGYTF. The chain uses TRBV6-2 or TRBV6-3 and TRBJ1-2; maybe TRBD1 (6 bases). Per the germline V gene, CDR1 is MNHEY and CDR2 is SVGEGT. Trimming shortened V by 6 bases and J by 0 bases, and 14 bases separated the two germline ends. The length of the CDR3 is 15 residues.

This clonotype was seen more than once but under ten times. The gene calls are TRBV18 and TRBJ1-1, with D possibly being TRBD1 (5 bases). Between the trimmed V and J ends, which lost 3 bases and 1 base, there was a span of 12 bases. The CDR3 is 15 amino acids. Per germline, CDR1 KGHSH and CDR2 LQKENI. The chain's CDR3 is CASSPGRQQNTEAFF. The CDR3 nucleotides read TGTGCCAGCTCACCTGGTAGACAGCAGAACACTGAAGCTTTCTTT.

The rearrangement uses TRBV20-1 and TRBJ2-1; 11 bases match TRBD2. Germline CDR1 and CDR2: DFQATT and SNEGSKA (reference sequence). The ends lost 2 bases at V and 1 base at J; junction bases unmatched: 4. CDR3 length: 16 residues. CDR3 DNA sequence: TGCAGTGCTAGAATGCTAGCGGGGGGATCCTACAATGAGCAGTTCTTC. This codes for CSARMLAGGSYNEQFF.

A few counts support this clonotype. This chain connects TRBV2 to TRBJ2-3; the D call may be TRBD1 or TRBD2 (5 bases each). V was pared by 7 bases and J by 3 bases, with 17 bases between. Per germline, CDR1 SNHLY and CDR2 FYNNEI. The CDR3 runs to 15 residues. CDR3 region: CASNRDPPRTDTQYF. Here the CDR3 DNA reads TGTGCCAGCAACCGGGACCCGCCCAGAACAGATACGCAGTATTTT.

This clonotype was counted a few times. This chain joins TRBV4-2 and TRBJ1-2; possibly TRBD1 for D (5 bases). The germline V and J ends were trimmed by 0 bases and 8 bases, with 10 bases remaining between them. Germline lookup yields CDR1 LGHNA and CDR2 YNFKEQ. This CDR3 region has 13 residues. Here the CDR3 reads CASSQEGVSGYTF. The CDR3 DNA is TGTGCCAGCAGCCAAGAAGGGGTTAGCGGCTACACCTTC.

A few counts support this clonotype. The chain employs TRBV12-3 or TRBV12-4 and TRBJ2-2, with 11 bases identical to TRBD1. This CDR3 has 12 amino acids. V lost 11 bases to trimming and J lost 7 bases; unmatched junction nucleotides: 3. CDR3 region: CASGQGVGELFF. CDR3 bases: TGTGCCTCGGGACAGGGGGTCGGGGAGCTGTTTTTT.

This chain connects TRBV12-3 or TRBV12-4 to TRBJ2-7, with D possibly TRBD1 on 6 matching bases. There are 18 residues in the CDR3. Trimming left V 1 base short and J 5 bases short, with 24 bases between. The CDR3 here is CASSLGPGTGYGFHEQYF. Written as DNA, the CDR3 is TGTGCCAGCAGTTTAGGGCCAGGCACAGGGTATGGATTCCACGAGCAGTACTTC.

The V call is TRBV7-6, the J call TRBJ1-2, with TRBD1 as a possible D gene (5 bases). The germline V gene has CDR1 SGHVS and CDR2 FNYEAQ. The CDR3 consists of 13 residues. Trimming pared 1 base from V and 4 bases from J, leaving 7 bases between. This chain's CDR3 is CASSLGGGYGYTF. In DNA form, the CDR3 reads TGTGCCAGCAGCTTAGGGGGGGGCTATGGCTACACCTTC.

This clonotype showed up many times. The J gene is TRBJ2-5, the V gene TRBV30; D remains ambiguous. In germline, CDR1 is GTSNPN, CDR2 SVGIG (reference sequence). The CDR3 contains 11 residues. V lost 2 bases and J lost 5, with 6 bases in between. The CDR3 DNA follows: TGTGCCTGGAGTAAGTGGGAGACCCAGTACTTC. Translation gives CAWSKWETQYF.

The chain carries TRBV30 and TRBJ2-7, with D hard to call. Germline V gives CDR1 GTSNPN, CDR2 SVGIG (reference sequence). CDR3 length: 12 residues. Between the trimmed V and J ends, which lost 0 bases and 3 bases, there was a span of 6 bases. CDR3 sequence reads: CAWSVLGYEQYF. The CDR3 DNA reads TGTGCCTGGAGTGTACTGGGCTACGAGCAGTACTTC. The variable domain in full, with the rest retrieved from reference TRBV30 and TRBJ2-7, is SQTIHQWPATLVQPVGSPLSLECTVEGTSNPNLYWYRQAAGRGLQLLFYSVGIGQISSEVPQNLSASRPQDRQFILSSKKLLLSDSGFYLCAWSVLGYEQYFGPGTRLTVT.

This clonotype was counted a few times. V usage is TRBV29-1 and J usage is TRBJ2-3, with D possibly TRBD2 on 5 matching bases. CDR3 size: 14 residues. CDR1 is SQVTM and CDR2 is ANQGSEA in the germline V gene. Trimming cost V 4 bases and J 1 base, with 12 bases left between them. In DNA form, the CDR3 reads TGCAGCGTTGCCGACCTCGGGGGCACAGATACGCAGTATTTT. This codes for CSVADLGGTDTQYF.

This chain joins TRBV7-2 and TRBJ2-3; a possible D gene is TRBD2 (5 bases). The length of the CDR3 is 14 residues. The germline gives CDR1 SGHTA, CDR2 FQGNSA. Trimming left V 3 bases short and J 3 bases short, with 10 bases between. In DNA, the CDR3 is TGTGCCAGCAGCTTTGAGGGAAGGACAGATACGCAGTATTTT. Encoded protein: CASSFEGRTDTQYF.